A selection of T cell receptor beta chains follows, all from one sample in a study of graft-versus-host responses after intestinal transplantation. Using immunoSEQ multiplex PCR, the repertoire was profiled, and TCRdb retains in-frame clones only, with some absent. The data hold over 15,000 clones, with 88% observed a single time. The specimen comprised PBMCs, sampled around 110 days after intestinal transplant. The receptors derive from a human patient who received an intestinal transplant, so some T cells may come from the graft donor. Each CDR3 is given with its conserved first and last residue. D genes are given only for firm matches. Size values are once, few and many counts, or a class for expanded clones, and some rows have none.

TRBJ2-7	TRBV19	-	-	TGTGCCAGTAGTAACAGGACCCCCTACGAGCAGTACTTC	CASSNRTPYEQYF
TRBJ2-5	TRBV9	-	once	TGTGCCAGCAGCACCTCGGACTACCGGGGGGAGACCCAGTACTTC	CASSTSDYRGETQYF
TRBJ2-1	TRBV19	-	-	TGTGCCAGTAGTATTTTCGGGGACCGTTACTCCTACAATGAGCAGTTCTTC	CASSIFGDRYSYNEQFF
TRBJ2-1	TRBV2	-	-	TGTGCCAGCTCAGGTAACCGCCCAAGCTCCTACAATGAGCAGTTCTTC	CASSGNRPSSYNEQFF
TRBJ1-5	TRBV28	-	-	TGTGCCAGCAGTAACAGGGTGGGGTCGAGTCAGCCCCAGCATTTT	CASSNRVGSSQPQHF
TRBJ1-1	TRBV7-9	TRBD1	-	TGTGCCAGCAGCTTAACAGGGGCCTTGAACACTGAAGCTTTCTTT	CASSLTGALNTEAFF
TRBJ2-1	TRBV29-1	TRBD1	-	TGCAGCGGAGCCGGGGACAGGGCAGGTGAGCAGTTCTTC	CSGAGDRAGEQFF
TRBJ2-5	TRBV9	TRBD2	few	TGTGCCAGCAGCCCCTGGGGCGGGAGGCAAGAGACCCAGTACTTC	CASSPWGGRQETQYF
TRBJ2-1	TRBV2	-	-	TGTGCCAGCAAAGTAGGGGCCGGGGAGCAGTTCTTC	CASKVGAGEQFF
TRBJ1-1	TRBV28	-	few	TGTGCCAGCAGTTTCTCGCCTATCAGGGACACTGAAGCTTTCTTT	CASSFSPIRDTEAFF
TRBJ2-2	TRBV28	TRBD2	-	TGTGCCAGCCCCTCATGCGGAACGGGGGGACCACACTACCCCCGGGGCACCGGGGAGCTGTTTTTT	CASPSCGTGGPHYPRGTGELFF
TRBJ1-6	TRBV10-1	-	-	TGCGCCAGAGAAAACCGGGACGGTGCTTATAATTCACCCCTCCACTTT	CARENRDGAYNSPLHF
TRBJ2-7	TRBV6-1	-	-	TGTGCCAGCAGTGAACAGGCTAGCAGGTCCTACGAGCAGTACTTC	CASSEQASRSYEQYF
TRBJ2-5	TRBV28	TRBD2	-	TGTGCCAGCACTAATAGCGGGAGGTGGGAGACCCAGTACTTC	CASTNSGRWETQYF
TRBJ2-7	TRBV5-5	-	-	TGTGCCAGCAGAGAGGGCTACGAGCAGTACTTC	CASREGYEQYF
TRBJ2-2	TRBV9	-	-	TGTGCCAGCAGCGTAGCGGGAGCGAACACCGGGGAGCTGTTTTTT	CASSVAGANTGELFF
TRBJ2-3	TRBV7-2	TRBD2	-	TGTGCCAGCAGCTTAGGCGGCGGGAGGGGCACAGATACGCAGTATTTT	CASSLGGGRGTDTQYF
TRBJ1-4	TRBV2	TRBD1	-	TGTGCCAGCAGAGACAGGGGGCGCGATGAAAAACTGTTTTTT	CASRDRGRDEKLFF
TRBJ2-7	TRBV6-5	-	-	TGTGCCAGCAGTCGGAATAAGGACGAGCAGTACTTC	CASSRNKDEQYF
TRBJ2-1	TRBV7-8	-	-	TGTGCCAGCAGGGACAGAGAAAGCTCCTACAATGAGCAGTTCTTC	CASRDRESSYNEQFF
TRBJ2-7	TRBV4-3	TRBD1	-	TGCGCCAGCAGCCAAGTTACAGGGGGGTCCTACGAGCAGTACTTC	CASSQVTGGSYEQYF
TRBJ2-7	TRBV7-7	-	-	TGTGCTAGCAGCTTAGTTCACCGCGTTCTTGCGCAGTACTTC	CASSLVHRVLAQYF
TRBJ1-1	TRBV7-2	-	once	TGTGCCAGCAGCTTAGAAGGGTTCACTGAAGCTTTCTTT	CASSLEGFTEAFF
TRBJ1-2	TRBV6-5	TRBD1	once	TGTGCCAGCAGTCAACAGGGGAAGTATGGCTACACCTTC	CASSQQGKYGYTF
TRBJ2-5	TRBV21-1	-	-	TGTGCCAGCCCCCCCCCTTGGGTAGCGGGCGGTTTAGAGACCCAGTACTTC	CASPPPWVAGGLETQYF
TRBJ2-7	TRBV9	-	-	TGTGCCAGCAGCGTTAGTGGGGGGTACGAGCAGTACTTC	CASSVSGGYEQYF
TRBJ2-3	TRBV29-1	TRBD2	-	TGCAGCGTTCGGGAAAGCGGGATGTCAGATACGCAGTATTTT	CSVRESGMSDTQYF
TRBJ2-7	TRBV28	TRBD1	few	TGTGCCAGCAGTCCCCGGACAGGCTCCTCCGAGCAGTACTTC	CASSPRTGSSEQYF
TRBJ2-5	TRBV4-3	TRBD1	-	TGCGCCAGCACCCGAACAACGACTGAGGGGGCAGGGAAGACCCAGTACTTC	CASTRTTTEGAGKTQYF
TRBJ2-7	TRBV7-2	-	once	TGTGCCAGCAGCTTAGCCTCGGCCAGCTCCTACGAGCAGTACTTC	CASSLASASSYEQYF
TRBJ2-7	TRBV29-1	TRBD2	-	TGCAGCGTTGATGCGGGGACTAGCGGGAACCTCGAGCAGTACTTC	CSVDAGTSGNLEQYF
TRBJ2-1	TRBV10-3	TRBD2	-	TGTGCCATCAGTGCCCTACTAGCGGGAGGGCCCCTCAATGAGCAGTTCTTC	CAISALLAGGPLNEQFF
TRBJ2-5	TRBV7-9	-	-	TGTGCCAGCAGCTTAGGAGGGCGGGGACCGTACTTC	CASSLGGRGPYF
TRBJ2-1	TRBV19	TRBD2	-	TGTGCCAGTAGTCCGCCCAGCGGGAGGGCCAATGAGCAGTTCTTC	CASSPPSGRANEQFF
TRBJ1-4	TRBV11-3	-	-	TGTGCCAGCAGCCCGGACACCCGAAGGGAAAAACTGTTTTTT	CASSPDTRREKLFF